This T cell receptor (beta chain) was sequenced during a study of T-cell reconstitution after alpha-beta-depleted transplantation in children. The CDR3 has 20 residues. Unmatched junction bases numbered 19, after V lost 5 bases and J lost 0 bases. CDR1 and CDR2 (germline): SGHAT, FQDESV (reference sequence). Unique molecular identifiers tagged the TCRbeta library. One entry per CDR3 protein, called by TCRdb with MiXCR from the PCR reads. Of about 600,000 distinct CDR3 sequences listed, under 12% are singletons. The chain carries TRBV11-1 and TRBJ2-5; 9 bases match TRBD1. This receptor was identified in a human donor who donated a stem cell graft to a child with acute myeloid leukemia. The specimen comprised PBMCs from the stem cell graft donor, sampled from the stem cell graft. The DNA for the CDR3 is TGTGCCAGCAGCCGTGGACGGGACAGGGTTTCTGGTGGGTACCAAGAGACCCAGTACTTC. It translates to CASSRGRDRVSGGYQETQYF. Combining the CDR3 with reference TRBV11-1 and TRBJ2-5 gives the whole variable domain EAEVAQSPRYKITEKSQAVAFWCDPISGHATLYWYRQILGQGPELLVQFQDESVVDDSQLPKDRFSAERLKGVDSTLKIQPAELGDSAMYLCASSRGRDRVSGGYQETQYFGPGTRLLVL.